Listed below are T cell receptor beta chains from one sample, sequenced in a study of blood T cell repertoires in COVID-19. Measured with immunoSEQ multiplex PCR; TCRdb has only the in-frame clones, and not every one. Found here are more than 200,000 clones, roughly four fifths of them singletons; the top ten hold approximately 8.4%. Sequencing used peripheral blood. The source is a woman of 80 years or more with COVID-19, enrolled during active disease. Both conserved end residues are part of each CDR3. A D gene is named only where the DNA matches it firmly. For some rows the clone size is stated as once, few or many, or as a class when expanded; others skip it.

>NA|TRBD1|TRBJ1-1|TRBV30
CAWGGQVNTEAFF
TGTGCCTGGGGCGGACAGGTGAACACTGAAGCTTTCTTT
>NA|TRBD1|TRBJ2-1|TRBV30
CAWILGSRGWGEQFF
TGTGCCTGGATATTGGGTAGCAGGGGGTGGGGTGAGCAGTTCTTC
>NA|TRBD1|TRBJ1-1|TRBV2
CASSSGGGGTEAFF
TGTGCCAGCAGTTCAGGGGGCGGGGGCACTGAAGCTTTCTTT
>NA|NA|TRBJ1-6|TRBV7-2
CASSLEWGFNSPLHF
TGTGCCAGCAGCTTAGAATGGGGCTTCAATTCACCCCTCCACTTT
>few|TRBD1|TRBJ2-2|TRBV6-2/TRBV6-3
CASSNDRAVGELFF
TGTGCCAGCAGCAATGACAGGGCAGTGGGGGAGCTGTTTTTT
>NA|TRBD1|TRBJ1-2|TRBV6-5
CASRDFGTGDYGYTF
TGTGCCAGCAGAGATTTTGGGACAGGGGACTATGGCTACACCTTC
>NA|TRBD2|TRBJ2-7|TRBV7-3
CASSQASGAQHEQYF
TGTGCCAGCAGCCAGGCTAGCGGGGCTCAACACGAGCAGTACTTC
>NA|NA|TRBJ2-7|TRBV11-2
CASSSRMTGTLSYEQYF
TGTGCCAGCAGCTCTAGGATGACAGGCACTCTCTCCTACGAGCAGTACTTC
>NA|NA|TRBJ1-1|TRBV10-1
CASTKTDRNKDFGTEAFF
TGCGCCAGCACCAAGACCGACAGGAACAAGGATTTTGGCACTGAAGCTTTCTTT
>once|NA|TRBJ1-1|TRBV4-3
CASRGTGNTEAFF
TGCGCCAGCAGAGGAACAGGGAACACTGAAGCTTTCTTT
>NA|NA|TRBJ2-7|TRBV11-2
CASSLGRSYEQYF
TGTGCCAGCAGCTTAGGACGGAGCTACGAGCAGTACTTC
>NA|NA|TRBJ1-1|TRBV18
CASSPPTDTEAFF
TGTGCCAGCTCACCCCCTACGGACACTGAAGCTTTCTTT
>NA|TRBD1|TRBJ1-3|TRBV7-8
CATSGQGAGGNTIYF
TGTGCCACCTCGGGACAGGGGGCAGGTGGAAACACCATATATTTT
>NA|NA|TRBJ1-6|TRBV18
CASSSDSTNSPLHF
TGTGCCAGCTCATCAGACAGCACCAATTCACCCCTCCACTTT
>NA|NA|TRBJ1-3|TRBV27
CASSLTISGNTIYF
TGTGCCAGCAGTTTAACTATCTCTGGAAACACCATATATTTT
>once|TRBD2|TRBJ2-1|TRBV3-1/TRBV3-2
CASSQLGTSIFF
TGTGCCAGCAGCCAACTAGGGACTAGCATATTCTTC
>NA|TRBD2|TRBJ2-1|TRBV28
CASSSWTSGSGNEQFF
TGTGCCAGCAGTTCCTGGACTAGCGGGAGCGGCAATGAGCAGTTCTTC
>NA|TRBD1|TRBJ1-1|TRBV5-4
CASSLGLGGMGTEAFF
TGTGCCAGCAGCTTGGGGTTAGGGGGCATGGGCACTGAAGCTTTCTTT
>NA|TRBD1|TRBJ1-6|TRBV5-1
CASSPGQGGSPLHF
TGCGCCAGCAGCCCTGGACAGGGGGGTTCACCCCTCCACTTT
>NA|NA|TRBJ2-2|TRBV5-1
CASSLVDSGELFF
TGCGCCAGCAGCTTGGTAGATTCCGGGGAGCTGTTTTTT
>NA|TRBD1|TRBJ1-6|TRBV14
CASSRRPGQGFASPLHF
TGTGCCAGCAGCCGAAGACCGGGACAGGGGTTTGCTTCACCCCTCCACTTT
>NA|TRBD1|TRBJ2-1|TRBV7-8
CASSLRSPGQGAYNEQFF
TGTGCCAGCAGCTTAAGGAGCCCGGGACAGGGGGCCTACAATGAGCAGTTCTTC
>once|TRBD1|TRBJ1-6|TRBV7-6
CASSPTGGLKALHF
TGTGCCAGCAGCCCAACAGGGGGCTTGAAGGCCCTCCACTTT
>once|NA|TRBJ2-2|TRBV3-1/TRBV3-2
CASSQSRTNTGELFF
TGTGCCAGCAGCCAGTCCAGGACGAACACCGGGGAGCTGTTTTTT
>NA|NA|TRBJ1-1|TRBV10-3
CAISAGVNTEAFF
TGTGCCATCAGTGCTGGAGTAAACACTGAAGCTTTCTTT
>NA|NA|TRBJ2-3|TRBV7-2
CASSRRNDRWDTQYF
TGTGCCAGCAGCCGTAGGAACGACAGGTGGGATACGCAGTATTTT
>NA|NA|TRBJ2-7|TRBV7-2
CASSPALLEYEQYF
TGTGCCAGCAGCCCCGCCTTACTAGAGTACGAGCAGTACTTC
>NA|TRBD1|TRBJ1-1|TRBV24-1
CATSDRDRGEAFF
TGTGCCACCAGTGACCGGGACAGGGGTGAAGCTTTCTTT
>once|TRBD1|TRBJ2-7|TRBV27
CTTLDRKDEQYF
TGTACCACCTTGGACAGGAAGGACGAGCAGTACTTC
>NA|TRBD1|TRBJ1-5|TRBV2
CASSLQGLGQPQHF
TGTGCCAGCAGTTTACAGGGGCTCGGCCAGCCCCAGCATTTT
>NA|NA|TRBJ2-2|TRBV4-1
CASSQLQGVNTGELFF
TGCGCCAGCAGCCAACTACAGGGTGTTAACACCGGGGAGCTGTTTTTT
>once|TRBD1|TRBJ1-1|TRBV6-2/TRBV6-3
CASSYGQGGTEAFF
TGTGCCAGCAGTTACGGACAGGGAGGCACTGAAGCTTTCTTT
>NA|NA|TRBJ2-5|TRBV3-1/TRBV3-2
CASGGLSRETQYF
TGTGCCAGCGGGGGACTTTCCAGAGAGACCCAGTACTTC
>once|NA|TRBJ1-1|TRBV5-4
CAMRGGATAEAFF
TGTGCCATGAGGGGGGGGGCCACGGCTGAAGCTTTCTTT
>NA|NA|TRBJ2-1|TRBV12-3/TRBV12-4
CASTRGLGEQFF
TGTGCCAGCACCCGGGGTCTCGGTGAGCAGTTCTTC
>NA|NA|TRBJ2-2|TRBV2
CASSSLQGNTGELFF
TGTGCCAGCAGTTCCTTACAGGGGAACACCGGGGAGCTGTTTTTT
>NA|NA|TRBJ2-5|TRBV13
CASSLGRRDQETQYF
TGTGCCAGCAGCTTAGGCAGGAGGGACCAAGAGACCCAGTACTTC
>NA|NA|TRBJ1-4|TRBV2
CASSGQGAAKLFF
TGTGCCAGCAGTGGGCAGGGCGCCGCAAAACTGTTTTTT
>NA|NA|TRBJ1-1|TRBV18
CASSPTGNTEAFF
TGTGCCAGCTCACCTACAGGGAACACTGAAGCTTTCTTT
>NA|TRBD1|TRBJ2-1|TRBV6-4
CASSRQGGSITYNEQFF
TGTGCCAGCAGTCGACAGGGCGGTTCCATAACCTACAATGAGCAGTTCTTC
>NA|TRBD1|TRBJ1-2|TRBV11-2
CASNDRGLGYTF
TGTGCCAGCAACGACAGGGGGCTTGGCTACACCTTC
>NA|NA|TRBJ1-2|TRBV28
CASSFSKGGTYYGYTF
TGTGCCAGCAGTTTTAGCAAGGGAGGAACCTACTATGGCTACACCTTC
>NA|TRBD2|TRBJ2-1|TRBV7-9
CASSSTSGRDEQFF
TGTGCCAGCAGCTCGACTAGCGGGAGAGATGAGCAGTTCTTC
>NA|TRBD2|TRBJ2-5|TRBV5-6
CASSLSSGETQYF
TGTGCCAGCAGCTTGTCTAGCGGAGAGACCCAGTACTTC
>few|NA|TRBJ2-2|TRBV5-1
CASSPGRDSGELFF
TGCGCCAGCAGCCCCGGACGGGACTCCGGGGAGCTGTTTTTT
>NA|NA|TRBJ1-2|TRBV2
CASTYTPTGYGYTF
TGTGCCAGCACCTATACCCCCACCGGTTATGGCTACACCTTC